Described below is a single T cell receptor (beta chain) sequence and its context. Its target is unknown. This CDR3 contains 16 residues. The V end was cut by 4 bases, the J end by 4 bases, with 17 bases between. From germline, CDR1 is MNHNY and CDR2 SVGAGI (reference sequence). Sequencing libraries made from TCR beta cDNA carried unique molecular identifiers. TCRdb itself ran the PCR reads through MiXCR, one entry per CDR3 protein. The table has 350,000 to 450,000 distinct CDR3 sequences, approximately 42% seen once. This record comes from a study of post-analysis software for immune sequencing data. General study points: Five or six TRBV segments were more frequent in patients than controls; TRBV5-6, TRBV5-1 and TRBV20-1 belonged to this group.

The chain employs TRBV6-6 and TRBJ1-5; no firm D call. The sample taken for sequencing was blood. This sequence was found in a girl aged 2 to 9 with multiple sclerosis. For the CDR3, the DNA is TGTGCCAGCAGTTTTTCGGAGGGAGGTCTTAATCAGCCCCAGCATTTT. Translation gives CASSFSEGGLNQPQHF.